A single sample gave rise to the 5 T cell receptor beta chains below, sequenced in a study of T cells after yellow fever vaccination. MiXCR was run by TCRdb on the 5' RACE reads, yielding one entry per CDR3 protein. The sample lists around 590,000 distinct CDR3 sequences, roughly 12% occurring once. Sequences were derived from PBMCs, sampled on the day of the yellow fever booster vaccination. The receptors were gathered from a man aged 25-45 years who received the YFV17D yellow fever vaccine.

On this clonotype: Germline is not matched at one junction end, which may reflect a read error. The DNA for the CDR3 is TGTGCCAGCAGTCTAGCGGGAGTCAACTCCTACAATGAGCAGTTCTTC. This encodes CASSLAGVNSYNEQFF. The chain links TRBV12-3 or TRBV12-4 to TRBJ2-1; 10 nucleotides line up with TRBD2. The CDR3 contains 16 residues.

This clonotype has only a few counts. The rearrangement links TRBV6-5 to TRBJ2-7; D might be TRBD2 (6 bases). V dropped 8 bases and J dropped 3 bases, with 11 bases sitting between them. Germline loops: CDR1 MNHEY, CDR2 SVGAGI. The CDR3 has 12 residues. CDR3 region: CASGRGVYEQYF. The CDR3 DNA follows: TGTGCCAGCGGGCGGGGAGTCTACGAGCAGTACTTC.

The chain uses TRBV3-1 and TRBJ1-5; maybe TRBD1 (6 bases). V was trimmed by 1 base and J by 5 bases, leaving 12 bases between them. This CDR3 comprises 15 residues. Germline lookup yields CDR1 LGHDT and CDR2 YNNKEL (reference sequence). The chain's CDR3 is CASSQGGSGDQPQHF. The DNA of the CDR3 is TGTGCCAGCAGCCAAGGGGGGTCAGGGGATCAGCCCCAGCATTTT.

This clonotype has more than one count but fewer than ten. This CDR3 reads CASSILAEHYEQYF. DNA of the CDR3: TGTGCCAGCAGTATCCTAGCGGAACACTACGAGCAGTACTTC. This sequence joins TRBV6-2 or TRBV6-3 and TRBJ2-7, with 7 nucleotides matching TRBD2. The CDR3 totals 14 residues. With 5 bases clipped from V and 3 bases from J, the junction kept 7 bases outside the gene matches. The germline V gene encodes CDR1 MNHEY and CDR2 SVGEGT.

V is TRBV12-3 or TRBV12-4 and J is TRBJ2-7; 8 bases are a match to TRBD1. This CDR3 has 14 amino acids. Trimming took 7 bases from V and 0 from J; bases not matched to a gene: 5. The CDR3 DNA follows: TGTGCCAGCACCCGGGACAGGAGCTCCTACGAGCAGTACTTC. This encodes CASTRDRSSYEQYF.